The sequence of this T cell receptor beta chain was determined in a study of regulatory T cells in long-lasting Graves disease listed by TCRdb under 2021. Describing the broader study: Newly diagnosed Graves' disease patients had taken antithyroid drugs for less than 3 months. Patients with persistent Graves' disease were compared with patients with newly diagnosed Graves' disease using TCR sequencing and RNA sequencing of peripheral blood. The study was registered as a clinical trial and conducted in China. TCR sequencing covered 13 persistent and around 20 newly diagnosed Graves' disease patients, some 35 samples in total. What the authors observed across the whole study: Only the TCR beta chain was sequenced and analyzed. Persistent patients shared more public clonotypes among themselves (fewer than 3,000) than newly diagnosed patients did (roughly 910). The study examined only peripheral blood because the primary lesion, thyroid tissue, could not be accessed. The small sample size was acknowledged by the authors as a limitation that may reduce accuracy. Lower TCR Shannon entropy and fewer highly expanded clones were observed in persistent Graves' disease patients than in newly diagnosed patients, which suggested clonal expansion.

To prepare the library, multiplex PCR was applied. TCRdb shows the sequencer as Illumina HiSeq 4000. iRepertoire HTBI primers and Arm-PCR amplification of CDR3 regions were used to construct TCR beta libraries. Before sequencing, the PCR products went through gel purification. The study's own analysis went as follows. A total of fewer than 80 TRBV and 14 TRBJ segments were identified across samples and were used for gene usage analysis of CDR3 amino acid clonotypes. COPE and FqMerger were used to merge filtered high-quality paired reads into contigs. BLAST was used to align contigs to IMGT TRBV, TRBD and TRBJ reference genes, with CDR3 defined following IMGT. Any clonotype with a frequency above 0.1% was counted as a highly expanded clone. Shannon entropy served as the measure of repertoire diversity, while the Gini coefficient captured V-J evenness. A clonotype found in more than one individual was treated as public. Using fastp trimming at Q25 and MiXCR clonotype assembly, TCRdb reanalyzed the public sequencing data and kept in-frame beta chains. Each CDR3 protein gets just one entry, which takes the most common genes and DNA from the rows behind it. The V and J calls and clone size are TCRdb's, not the authors'. The sample table holds approximately 300,000 distinct CDR3 sequences, of which about 18% were seen once. The ten largest make up approximately 35% of the sample.

Read against the paper, the sample's time point label means: newly diagnosed GD, antithyroid drugs for less than 3 months. For both TCR sequencing and RNA sequencing, RNA was extracted from PBMCs using TRIzol. The diagnosis of Graves' disease was made according to American Thyroid Association guidelines. The patients came from an endocrinology department in Xi'an, China. Each patient gave about 9.1 milliliters of peripheral blood, collected in an EDTA anticoagulant tube. PBMCs were isolated by Ficoll Paque Plus density gradient separation without further T cell sorting. An Agilent 2100 Bioanalyzer and agarose gel were used to check RNA quality, and a NanoDrop 2000 was used to measure RNA concentration. This clonotype was recorded at least ten times. It has no known antigen specificity. No base quality information exists; no much larger clone differs at one position. This clonotype originated in a female donor with Graves disease. The source material was peripheral blood mononuclear cells (PBMCs), sampled at new diagnosis, from a patient treated with antithyroid drugs.

The CDR3 corresponds to CASSIYIAGGSTGELFF. The base sequence is TGTGCCAGTAGTATTTACATAGCGGGAGGAAGCACCGGGGAGCTGTTTTTT. The V gene is TRBV19 and the J gene is TRBJ2-2, and 10 junction bases match TRBD2. For CDR1 and CDR2, the germline V gene (reference sequence) lists LNHDA and SQIVND. Including the terminal cysteine and phenylalanine, the CDR3 comprises 17 residues. The CDR3 DNA has 51 bases and is translated from base 1. Germline trimming amounts to 3 bases on V and 4 bases on J, with 8 as the count of junction bases outside the gene matches.